Following are 25 T cell receptor beta chains from one sample sequenced in a study of T cells in Graves' hyperthyroidism and ophthalmopathy. Using RNA transcripts as the source, TCR beta CDR3 regions were amplified. During a first-round RT-PCR of the TCR CDR3, the HTBI primer set was used. TCRdb used MiXCR to reprocess the multiplex PCR reads, holding one entry per CDR3 protein. The data hold about 180,000 distinct CDR3 sequences, with about 17% observed a single time. Sequencing used blood. Receptors originate from a woman aged 45-65 years with Graves' hyperthyroidism.

V is TRBV28 and J is TRBJ2-7; D perhaps matches TRBD1 (7 bases). The germline CDR1 and CDR2 sequences are MDHEN and SYDVKM. CDR3 length: 14 amino acids. V lost 7 bases, J lost 1 base, and 14 bases lay in between. The CDR3 is CASNQGGPSYEQYF. The CDR3 DNA reads TGTGCCAGCAACCAGGGGGGACCTTCCTACGAGCAGTACTTC.

At least ten counts were recorded for this clonotype. CDR3 sequence: CSARDGSELQPQHF. CDR3 coding DNA: TGCAGTGCTAGAGATGGGTCAGAACTTCAGCCCCAGCATTTT. The rearrangement uses TRBV20-1 and TRBJ1-5; the D is unclear. CDR1 and CDR2 (germline): DFQATT, SNEGSKA (reference sequence). V lost 0 bases, J lost 6 bases, and 12 bases lay in between. The length of the CDR3 is 14 residues.

This clonotype was observed many times. The chain combines TRBV29-1 with TRBJ2-7, with D tentatively TRBD2 (7 bases). V was clipped by 3 bases and J by 4 bases, with 16 bases between them. The germline CDR1 and CDR2 sequences are SQVTM and ANQGSEA. The CDR3 totals 14 residues. CDR3 residues: CSVDAGRGGYEQYF. The DNA for the CDR3 is TGCAGCGTTGACGCGGGTAGGGGGGGTTACGAGCAGTACTTC.

This clonotype was observed at least ten times. This chain joins TRBV6-2 or TRBV6-3 and TRBJ1-2; no firm D call. The CDR3 is made up of 13 amino acids. Trimming took off 2 bases at V and 4 bases at J, with 8 bases between the two ends. The V gene's germline CDR1 is MNHEY and CDR2 SVGEGT. CDR3 nucleotides: TGTGCCAGCAGTTACACAACTCTCTATGGCTACACCTTC. Protein product: CASSYTTLYGYTF.

The genes are TRBV7-2 and TRBJ2-1; 9 nucleotides agree with TRBD1. Looked up from germline, CDR1 is SGHTA and CDR2 is FQGNSA. V shed 4 bases, J shed 9 bases, and the junction held 10 bases outside the gene matches. This CDR3 is 15 amino acids long. In DNA, the CDR3 is TGTGCCAGCAGCTCCCAGGGGACAGGGAGCGGTGAGCAGTTCTTC. Translation gives CASSSQGTGSGEQFF. Based on the CDR3 plus reference TRBV7-2 and TRBJ2-1, the full variable domain is GAGVSQSPSNKVTEKGKDVELRCDPISGHTALYWYRQSLGQGLEFLIYFQGNSAPDKSGLPSDRFSAERTGGSVSTLTIQRTQQEDSAVYLCASSSQGTGSGEQFFGPGTRLTVL.

In its sample, this clonotype was seen many times. J is TRBJ1-1 and V is TRBV7-9; tentatively, D is TRBD1 (5 bases). Germline V gene sequence: CDR1 SEHNR, CDR2 FQNEAQ (reference sequence). The length of the CDR3 is 14 residues. Trimming took off 0 bases at V and 2 bases at J, with 7 bases between the two ends. The CDR3 sequence: CASSLAGANTEAFF. The CDR3, as DNA: TGTGCCAGCAGCTTAGCCGGGGCTAACACTGAAGCTTTCTTT.

The CDR3 nucleotides read TGCAGTGCTAGAGGTAGCGGGACGGGGGATACGCAGTATTTT. This encodes CSARGSGTGDTQYF. The chain couples TRBV20-1 to TRBJ2-3; TRBD2 agrees at 8 bases. CDR1 and CDR2 from the germline V gene are DFQATT and SNEGSKA (reference sequence). V trimming: 1 base; J trimming: 6 bases; junction bases outside the gene matches: 6. The CDR3 consists of 14 residues.

This chain joins TRBV12-3 or TRBV12-4 and TRBJ2-1; 8 nucleotides agree with TRBD2. Trimming took 7 bases from V and 8 from J; bases not matched to a gene: 13. This CDR3 comprises 15 residues. The CDR3 here is CASIPSGLGADEQFF. The CDR3 DNA is TGTGCCAGCATCCCCTCGGGACTAGGTGCCGATGAGCAGTTCTTC.

This clonotype was counted between two and nine times. The chain employs TRBV10-3 and TRBJ1-1; the match to TRBD1 covers 9 bases. The CDR3 is made up of 15 amino acids. Per the germline V gene, CDR1 is ENHRY and CDR2 is SYGVKD. Trimming cost V 5 bases and J 5 bases; bases outside gene matches: 9. CDR3 in DNA: TGTGCCATCAGTAAACAGGGGGCTCTTGGTACTGAAGCTTTCTTT. Translating it yields CAISKQGALGTEAFF.

This clonotype was counted many times. The genes are TRBV11-1 and TRBJ2-7; 10 positions agree with TRBD1. Trimming took 4 bases from V and 0 from J; bases not matched to a gene: 3. The length of the CDR3 is 15 residues. Germline V gene lookup returns CDR1 SGHAT and CDR2 FQDESV (reference sequence). CDR3 protein: CASSSRDRGSYEQYF. The CDR3 DNA reads TGTGCCAGCAGCTCCCGGGACAGGGGCTCCTACGAGCAGTACTTC.

This clonotype was counted many times. The V gene is TRBV20-1, the J gene TRBJ2-2, with 9 nucleotides matching TRBD2. There are 14 residues in the CDR3. Germline V gene sequence: CDR1 DFQATT, CDR2 SNEGSKA (reference sequence). V trimming: 1 base; J trimming: 7 bases; junction bases outside the gene matches: 4. CDR3: CSARGTAGGGELFF. CDR3 DNA: TGCAGTGCTAGAGGAACAGCGGGAGGCGGGGAGCTGTTTTTT.

This clonotype was seen repeatedly, ten times or more. The V gene is TRBV2, the J gene TRBJ1-6; D remains unclear. This CDR3 is built from 14 residues. The V gene's germline CDR1 is SNHLY and CDR2 FYNNEI. V gave up 5 bases and J gave up 10 bases, with 15 bases separating them. CDR3 in DNA: TGTGCCAGCAGTACGTCCACGGTGGGCTCACCCCTCCACTTT. It translates to CASSTSTVGSPLHF.

In this sample, this clonotype turned up many times. CDR3 loop: CARGAGIPEAFF. DNA of the CDR3: TGTGCCAGGGGGGCTGGTATACCTGAAGCTTTCTTT. This chain uses TRBV11-3 with TRBJ1-1; a weak D match, TRBD1 (6 bases). Deletions cut 9 bases from V and 6 bases from J, with 14 bases between. CDR3 length equals 12 residues. Germline CDR1 reads SGHNT; CDR2 reads YENEEA.

In its sample, this clonotype was seen many times. V usage is TRBV15 and J usage is TRBJ1-2; D is undetermined. CDR1 is LNHNV and CDR2 is YYDKDF in the germline V gene (reference sequence). V gave up 1 base and J gave up 7 bases, with 7 bases separating them. The CDR3 spans 12 residues. CDR3 sequence: CATSRGPFGYTF. In DNA, the CDR3 is TGTGCCACCAGCAGAGGTCCGTTTGGCTACACCTTC.

This clonotype was detected many times. The chain recombines TRBV28 with TRBJ2-5, with TRBD1 matching 12 bases. CDR3 length: 16 residues. The V segment lost 5 bases and the J segment 6 bases; nucleotides outside the gene matches: 10. Per the germline V gene, CDR1 is MDHEN and CDR2 is SYDVKM. The CDR3 protein is CASSQPGQGAGKTQYF. CDR3 coding DNA: TGTGCCAGCAGTCAGCCGGGACAGGGGGCTGGAAAGACCCAGTACTTC. The entire variable domain, with the rest obtained from reference TRBV28 and TRBJ2-5, is as follows: DVKVTQSSRYLVKRTGEKVFLECVQDMDHENMFWYRQDPGLGLRLIYFSYDVKMKEKGDIPEGYSVSREKKERFSLILESASTNQTSMYLCASSQPGQGAGKTQYFGPGTRLLVL.

This clonotype was counted only a few times. The chain carries TRBV5-1 and TRBJ1-4, with D hard to call. This CDR3 comprises 15 residues. V lost 0 bases and J 8 bases, leaving 14 bases between the germline ends. From germline, CDR1 is SGHRS and CDR2 YFSETQ. As DNA, the CDR3 is TGCGCCAGCAGCTTGGACGGGCAGCGGGGAGAAAAACTGTTTTTT. This sequence encodes CASSLDGQRGEKLFF.

This clonotype was seen at least ten times. The V and J genes are TRBV2 and TRBJ2-3; 10 bases map to TRBD2. The CDR3 consists of 16 residues. Germline-derived CDR1 and CDR2 are SNHLY and FYNNEI. J gave up 4 bases and V 4 bases, and 8 bases lay outside the gene matches. CDR3 nucleotide sequence: TGTGCCAGCAGTGCCACAGCGGGGGGGCCAGCAGATACGCAGTATTTT. This gives the protein CASSATAGGPADTQYF.

Regarding this clonotype: The junction departs from the called germline gene at one end, perhaps through a read error. The chain carries TRBV7-2 and TRBJ1-1; 8 positions match TRBD1. This CDR3 is built from 13 residues. CDR1 and CDR2 (germline): SGHTA, FQGNSA. The CDR3 loop is CAGSIGQGSQAFF. Written as DNA, the CDR3 is TGTGCCGGCAGTATCGGACAGGGAAGTCAAGCTTTCTTT.

This clonotype was counted a single time. The rearrangement joins TRBV18 to TRBJ2-7; D call uncertain. Germline V lookup: CDR1 KGHSH, CDR2 LQKENI. The V and J ends lost 3 bases and 0 bases respectively, with 12 bases between them. This CDR3 is 15 amino acids long. As DNA, the CDR3 is TGTGCCAGCTCACCCGGTGTGATAGCCTCCTACGAGCAGTACTTC. It encodes CASSPGVIASYEQYF.

This clonotype was seen many times. V and J are TRBV7-2 and TRBJ2-3; tentative D call: TRBD1 (7 bases). The CDR3 is 16 residues long. V dropped 5 bases and J dropped 2 bases, with 17 bases sitting between them. Germline V gene sequence: CDR1 SGHTA, CDR2 FQGNSA. CDR3 residues: CASSPRGRGITDTQYF. CDR3 DNA: TGTGCCAGCAGCCCTAGGGGGCGGGGCATCACAGATACGCAGTATTTT.

V and J are TRBV20-1 and TRBJ1-2; 11 bases agree with TRBD1. J was trimmed by 5 bases and V by 2 bases; bases with no gene match: 4. The CDR3 loop spans 14 amino acids. Per germline, CDR1 DFQATT and CDR2 SNEGSKA (reference sequence). The CDR3 protein is CSARLGQGVYGYTF. The CDR3 DNA reads TGCAGTGCTAGATTGGGACAGGGGGTGTATGGCTACACCTTC.

This clonotype was recorded many times. The chain uses TRBV20-1 and TRBJ2-2, with 8 bases identical to TRBD1. The germline gives CDR1 DFQATT, CDR2 SNEGSKA (reference sequence). This CDR3 region has 14 residues. V shed 5 bases and J 1 base; nucleotides not matched to a gene: 3. Here the CDR3 DNA reads TGCAGTGCTCAACAGGGGGGGAACACCGGGGAGCTGTTTTTT. Translated, it gives CSAQQGGNTGELFF.

There are many counts of this clonotype. V usage is TRBV7-8 and J usage is TRBJ1-4; D gene uncertain. This CDR3 comprises 16 residues. The germline V gene has CDR1 SGHVS and CDR2 FQNEAQ. V lost 5 bases to trimming and J lost 5 bases, with 18 bases between them. CDR3 DNA sequence: TGTGCCAGCAGCCTAAGTGTGGGCCTTCGGAATGAAAAACTGTTTTTT. Protein product: CASSLSVGLRNEKLFF.

This clonotype was seen only once. The chain links TRBV10-3 to TRBJ1-5; TRBD1 agrees at 9 bases. CDR1 and CDR2 (germline): ENHRY, SYGVKD. The CDR3 spans 13 residues. J gave up 5 bases and V 8 bases, and 4 bases lay outside the gene matches. For the CDR3, the DNA is TGTGCCATCCGGGACAGGGTTTATCAGCCCCAGCATTTT. Protein: CAIRDRVYQPQHF.

This clonotype was counted many times. The chain couples TRBV5-1 to TRBJ2-3, with D uncertain. Germline CDR1 is SGHRS and CDR2 is YFSETQ. The CDR3 sequence is 14 residues long. V was trimmed by 7 bases and J by 6 bases, leaving 18 bases between them. CDR3 coding DNA: TGCGCCAGCGGGGATGGGCTAGTAAGGGATACGCAGTATTTT. Protein product: CASGDGLVRDTQYF.